This TCR beta chain was captured by sequencing in a study of cytotoxic CD8 clonotypes in ibrutinib-treated CLL. Notes on this clone: As yet, its antigen is unknown.

Produced via immunoSEQ multiplex PCR; TCRdb's table is partial and in-frame only. Here the sample spans about 330,000 clones, approximately 67% being singletons. Study results and caveats: In sustained-remission versus progressing patients, sampling times differed. Clonality grew at ibrutinib response; at progression, it decreased back toward baseline.

The CDR3 contains 17 residues. With V trimmed by 5 bases and J by 4 bases, 10 bases remained unmatched. The germline V gene has CDR1 SGDLS and CDR2 YYNGEE. The sequence was collected from a human donor with chronic lymphocytic leukemia. The rearrangement joins TRBV9 to TRBJ1-6, with 9 bases that match TRBD1. Sequencing was performed on PBMCs, taken after 36 months of ibrutinib treatment. The CDR3 DNA is TGTGCCAGCAGAGAGCCGGGACAGGGCTCTTATAATTCACCCCTCCACTTT. Translation: CASREPGQGSYNSPLHF. The full variable domain, completed using reference TRBV9 and TRBJ1-6, is DSGVTQTPKHLITATGQRVTLRCSPRSGDLSVYWYQQSLDQGLQFLIQYYNGEERAKGNILERFSAQQFPDLHSELNLSSLELGDSALYFCASREPGQGSYNSPLHFGNGTRLTVT.